Detailed here is one T cell receptor beta chain. Antigen unknown. CDR1 and CDR2 from the germline V gene are SGHTA and FQGNSA. V lost 2 bases to trimming and J lost 7 bases; unmatched junction nucleotides: 6. The CDR3 is 14 residues long. TCRdb reanalysed the 5' RACE reads using MiXCR and keeps one entry per CDR3 protein. This sample carries 550,000 to 800,000 distinct CDR3 sequences, about 7.6% of them seen once, and the ten largest clones take 1.6%. The sample comes from a study of identical twins. General study results and limits: For cord blood, abundant beta clonotypes had fewer insertions, unlike memory repertoires, which showed none.

These data were also filed under a second study, of yellow fever vaccine responses in identical twins.

The specimen was PBMCs. The chain employs TRBV7-2 and TRBJ1-2; 8 nucleotides agree with TRBD1. The receptor comes from a woman in her late teens or twenties in good health. In nucleotides, the CDR3 is TGTGCCAGCAGCTTAACAAGGACAGGGTTTGGCTACACCTTC. It specifies CASSLTRTGFGYTF.